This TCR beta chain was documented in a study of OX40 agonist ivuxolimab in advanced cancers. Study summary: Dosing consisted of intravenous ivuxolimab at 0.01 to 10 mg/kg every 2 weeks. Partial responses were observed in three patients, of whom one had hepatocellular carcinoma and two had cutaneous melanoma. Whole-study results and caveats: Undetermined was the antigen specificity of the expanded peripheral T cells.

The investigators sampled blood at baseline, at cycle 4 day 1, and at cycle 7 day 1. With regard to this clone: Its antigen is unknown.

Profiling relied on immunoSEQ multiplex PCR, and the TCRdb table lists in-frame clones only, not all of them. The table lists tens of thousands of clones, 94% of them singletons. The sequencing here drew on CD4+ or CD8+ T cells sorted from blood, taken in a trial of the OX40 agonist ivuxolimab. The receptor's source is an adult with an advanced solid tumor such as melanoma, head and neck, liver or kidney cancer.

This chain's CDR3 is CASSEWGMSSGNTIYF. CDR3 DNA: TGTGCCAGCAGTGAATGGGGCATGAGCTCTGGAAACACCATATATTTT. The chain employs TRBV6-1 and TRBJ1-3; tentative D call: TRBD1 (5 bases). The germline CDR1 and CDR2 sequences are MNHNS and SASEGT. Trimming shortened V by 2 bases and J by 0 bases, and 11 bases separated the two germline ends. This CDR3 is built from 16 residues.